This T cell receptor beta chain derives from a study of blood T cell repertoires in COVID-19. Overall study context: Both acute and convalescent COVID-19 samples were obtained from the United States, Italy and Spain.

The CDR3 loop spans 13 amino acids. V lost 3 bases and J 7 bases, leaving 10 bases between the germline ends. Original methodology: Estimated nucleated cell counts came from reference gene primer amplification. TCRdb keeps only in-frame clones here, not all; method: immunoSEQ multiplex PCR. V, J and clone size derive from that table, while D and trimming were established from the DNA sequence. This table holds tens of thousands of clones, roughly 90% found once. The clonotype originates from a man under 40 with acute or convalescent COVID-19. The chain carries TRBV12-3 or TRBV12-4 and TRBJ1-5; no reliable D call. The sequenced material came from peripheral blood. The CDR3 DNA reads TGTGCCAGCAGTTTGACCAGCGAACAGCCCCAGCATTTT. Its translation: CASSLTSEQPQHF.